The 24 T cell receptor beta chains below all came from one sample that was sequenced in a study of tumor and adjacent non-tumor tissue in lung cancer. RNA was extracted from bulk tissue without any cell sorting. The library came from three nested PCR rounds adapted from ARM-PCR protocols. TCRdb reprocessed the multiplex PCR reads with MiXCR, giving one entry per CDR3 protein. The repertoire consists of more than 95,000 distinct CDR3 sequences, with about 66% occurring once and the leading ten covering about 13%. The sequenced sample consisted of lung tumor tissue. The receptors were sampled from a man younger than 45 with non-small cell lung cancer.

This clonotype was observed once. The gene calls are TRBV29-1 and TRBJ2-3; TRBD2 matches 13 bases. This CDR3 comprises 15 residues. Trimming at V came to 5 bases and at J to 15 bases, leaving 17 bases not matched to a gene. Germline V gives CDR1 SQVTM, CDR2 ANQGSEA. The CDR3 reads CSVTTSGGHTDMHYF. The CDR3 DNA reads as TGCAGCGTTACGACTAGCGGGGGGCACACTGATATGCACTATTTT.

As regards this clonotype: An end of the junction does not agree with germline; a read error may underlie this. The DNA of the CDR3 is TGCGCCAGCAGCTTGGCCGGGGGACTAGCGGCCTATGAGCAGTACTTC. Protein product: CASSLAGGLAAYEQYF. The J gene is TRBJ2-7, the V gene TRBV5-1; 11 nucleotides align to TRBD2. Germline loops: CDR1 SGHRS, CDR2 YFSETQ. This CDR3 region has 16 residues.

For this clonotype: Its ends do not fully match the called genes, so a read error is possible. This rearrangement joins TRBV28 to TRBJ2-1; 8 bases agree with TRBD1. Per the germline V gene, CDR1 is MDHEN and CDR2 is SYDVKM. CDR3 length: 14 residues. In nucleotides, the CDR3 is TGTGCCACCAGTCCTTCAGACAGGGGCGATGAGCAGTTCTTC. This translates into CATSPSDRGDEQFF.

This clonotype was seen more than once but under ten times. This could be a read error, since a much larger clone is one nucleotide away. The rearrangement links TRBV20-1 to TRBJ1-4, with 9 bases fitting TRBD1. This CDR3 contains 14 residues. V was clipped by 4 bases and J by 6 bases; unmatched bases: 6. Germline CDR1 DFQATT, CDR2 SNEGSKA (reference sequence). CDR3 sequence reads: CSATRQGGYEKLFF. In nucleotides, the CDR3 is TGCAGTGCTACCCGACAGGGGGGATATGAAAAACTGTTTTTT.

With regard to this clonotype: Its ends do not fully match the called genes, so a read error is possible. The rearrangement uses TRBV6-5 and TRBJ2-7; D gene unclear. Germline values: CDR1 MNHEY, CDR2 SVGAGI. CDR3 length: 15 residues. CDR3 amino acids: CASSYSRPGQPERYF. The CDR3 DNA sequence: TGTGCCAGCAGTTACTCAAGACCCGGCCAACCTGAGCGGTACTTC.

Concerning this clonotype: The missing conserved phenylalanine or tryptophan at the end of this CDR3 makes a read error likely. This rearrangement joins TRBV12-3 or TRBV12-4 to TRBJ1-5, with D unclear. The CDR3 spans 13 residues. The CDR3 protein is CAITLSRNQPQHL. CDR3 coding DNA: TGTGCCATCACCCTGTCTCGCAACCAGCCCCAGCATTTG.

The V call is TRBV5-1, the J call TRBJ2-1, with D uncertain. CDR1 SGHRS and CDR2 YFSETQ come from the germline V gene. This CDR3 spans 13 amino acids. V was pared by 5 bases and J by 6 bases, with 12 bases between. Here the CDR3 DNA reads TGCGCCAGCAGGGTTGCCCCTACCAATGAGCAGTTCTTC. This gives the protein CASRVAPTNEQFF.

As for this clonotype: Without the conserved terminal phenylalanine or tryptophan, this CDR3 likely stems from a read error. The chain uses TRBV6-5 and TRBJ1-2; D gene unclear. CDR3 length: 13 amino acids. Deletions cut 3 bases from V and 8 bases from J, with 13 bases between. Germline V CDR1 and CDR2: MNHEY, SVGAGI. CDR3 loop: CASSYSSTGGYTS. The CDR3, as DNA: TGTGCCAGCAGTTATTCTTCCACCGGGGGCTACACCTCC.

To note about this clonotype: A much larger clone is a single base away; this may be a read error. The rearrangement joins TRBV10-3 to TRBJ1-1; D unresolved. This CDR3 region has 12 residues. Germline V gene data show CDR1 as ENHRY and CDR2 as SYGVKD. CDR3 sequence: CTISESNTEAFF. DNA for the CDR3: TGTACCATCAGTGAGTCGAACACTGAAGCTTTCTTT.

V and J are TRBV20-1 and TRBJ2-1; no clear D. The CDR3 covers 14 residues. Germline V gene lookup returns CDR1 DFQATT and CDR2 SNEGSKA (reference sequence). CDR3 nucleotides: TGCACTGTTAGAGTATTCGCCTTCTACAATGAGCAGTTCTTC. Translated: CTVRVFAFYNEQFF.

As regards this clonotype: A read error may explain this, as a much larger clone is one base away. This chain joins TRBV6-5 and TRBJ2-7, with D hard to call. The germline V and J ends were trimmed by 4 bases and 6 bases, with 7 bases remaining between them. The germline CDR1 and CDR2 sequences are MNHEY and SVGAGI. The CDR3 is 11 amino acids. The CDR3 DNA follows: TGTGCCAGCAGTTCCGGGTTCGAGCAGTACTTC. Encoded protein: CASSSGFEQYF.

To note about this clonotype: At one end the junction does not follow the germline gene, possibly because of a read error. The CDR3 nucleotides are TGCGCCAGCAGTTACGGGAGGGGCGCGGATTATGGCTACACCTTC. It translates to CASSYGRGADYGYTF. The chain carries TRBV6-5 and TRBJ1-2; D is perhaps TRBD1 (5 bases). Per the germline V gene, CDR1 is MNHEY and CDR2 is SVGAGI. This CDR3 has 15 residues.

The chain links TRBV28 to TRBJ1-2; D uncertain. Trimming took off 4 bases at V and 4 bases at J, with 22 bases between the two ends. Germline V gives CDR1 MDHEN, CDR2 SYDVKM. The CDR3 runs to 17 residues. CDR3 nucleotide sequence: TGTGCCAGCAGTTCGCTTCCGGTGACCCGAATCGGCTATGGCTACACCTTC. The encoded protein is CASSSLPVTRIGYGYTF.

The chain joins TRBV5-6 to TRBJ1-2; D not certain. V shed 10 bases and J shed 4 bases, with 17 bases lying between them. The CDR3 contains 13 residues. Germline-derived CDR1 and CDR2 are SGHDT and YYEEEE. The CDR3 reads CAGSSRITYGYTF. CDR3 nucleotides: TGTGCCGGAAGTTCCCGGATCACCTATGGCTACACCTTC.

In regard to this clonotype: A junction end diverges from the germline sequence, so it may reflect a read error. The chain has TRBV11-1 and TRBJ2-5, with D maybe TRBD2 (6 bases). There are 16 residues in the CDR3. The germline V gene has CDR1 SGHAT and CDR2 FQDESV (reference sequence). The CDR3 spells CVSSSIWGSGQETQYF. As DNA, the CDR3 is TGTGTCAGCAGCTCAATATGGGGTAGCGGACAAGAGACCCAATACTTC.

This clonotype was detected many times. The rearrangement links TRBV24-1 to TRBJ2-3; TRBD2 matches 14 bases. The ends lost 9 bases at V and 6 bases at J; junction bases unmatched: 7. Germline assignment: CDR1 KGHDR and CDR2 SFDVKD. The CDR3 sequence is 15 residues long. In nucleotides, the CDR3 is TGTGCCACCGCAACGACTAGCGGGGGGGCCGATACGCAGTATTTT. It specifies CATATTSGGADTQYF.

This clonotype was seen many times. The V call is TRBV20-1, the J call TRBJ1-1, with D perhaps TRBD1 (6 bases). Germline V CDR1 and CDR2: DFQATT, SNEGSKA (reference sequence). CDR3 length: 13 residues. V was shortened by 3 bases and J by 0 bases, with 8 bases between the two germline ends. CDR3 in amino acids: CSASQGLNTEAFF. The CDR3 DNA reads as TGCAGTGCTAGTCAGGGGTTGAACACTGAAGCTTTCTTT.

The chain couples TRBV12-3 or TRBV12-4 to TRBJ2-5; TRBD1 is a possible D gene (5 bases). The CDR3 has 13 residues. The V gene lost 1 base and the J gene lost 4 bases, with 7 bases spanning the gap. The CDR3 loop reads CASSLDRRETQYF. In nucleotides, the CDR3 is TGTGCCAGCAGTTTAGACAGGCGAGAGACCCAGTACTTC.

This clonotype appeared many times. CDR3: CASSQYLHNEQFF. The CDR3 region has the DNA TGCGCCAGCAGCCAATACCTTCATAATGAGCAGTTCTTC. V gene TRBV4-1 combines with J gene TRBJ2-1; D gene unclear. V lost 2 bases and J 7 bases, leaving 9 bases between the germline ends. There are 13 residues in the CDR3. Germline V CDR1 and CDR2: MGHRA, YSYEKL.

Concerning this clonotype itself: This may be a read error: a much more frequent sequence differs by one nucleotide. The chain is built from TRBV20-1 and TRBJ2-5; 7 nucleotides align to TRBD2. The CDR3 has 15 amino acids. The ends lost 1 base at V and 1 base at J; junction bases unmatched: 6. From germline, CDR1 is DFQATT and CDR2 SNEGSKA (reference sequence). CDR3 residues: CSARGVGGSQETQYF. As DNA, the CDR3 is TGCAGTGCTAGAGGGGTGGGAGGGTCCCAAGAGACCCAGTACTTC.

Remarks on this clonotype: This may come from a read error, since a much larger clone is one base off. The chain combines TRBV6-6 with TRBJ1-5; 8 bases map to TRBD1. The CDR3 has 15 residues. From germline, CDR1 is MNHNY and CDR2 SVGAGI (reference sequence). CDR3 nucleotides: TGTGCCAGCAGCCACACCACAGGGGGAAGCCAGCCCCACCATTTT. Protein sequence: CASSHTTGGSQPHHF.

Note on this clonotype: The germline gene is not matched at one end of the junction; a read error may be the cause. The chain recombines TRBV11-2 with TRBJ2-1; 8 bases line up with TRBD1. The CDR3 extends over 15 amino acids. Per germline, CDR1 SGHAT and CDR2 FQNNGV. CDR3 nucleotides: TGTGCCAGCAGCTCCGCCGGGGACAGGTACAATGAGCACTTCTTC. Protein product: CASSSAGDRYNEHFF.

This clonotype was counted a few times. This CDR3 is CASSPPGQVTSSTQYF. In DNA, the CDR3 is TGTGCCAGCAGCCCCCCGGGCCAGGTTACATCTAGTACGCAGTATTTT. The rearrangement joins TRBV7-9 to TRBJ2-3; no clear D. This CDR3 has 16 amino acids. CDR1 is SEHNR and CDR2 is FQNEAQ in the germline V gene (reference sequence). Trimming removed 5 bases from V and 8 bases from J, with 23 bases in between.

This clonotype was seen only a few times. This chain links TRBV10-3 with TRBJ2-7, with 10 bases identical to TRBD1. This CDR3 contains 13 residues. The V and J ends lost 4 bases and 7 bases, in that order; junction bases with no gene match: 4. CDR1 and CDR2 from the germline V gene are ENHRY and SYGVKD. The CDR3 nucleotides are TGTGCCATCAGTGGACAGGGGGCGGGAGAGCAGTACTTC. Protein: CAISGQGAGEQYF.